The 21 T cell receptor beta chains listed next were all sequenced from one sample in a study of long-term antiretroviral therapy in people with HIV. This was the immunoSEQ v3.0 assay at survey level. Sequenced by immunoSEQ multiplex PCR; TCRdb stores in-frame clones only, minus some. The table lists tens of thousands of clones, roughly 80% of them singletons. This specimen consisted of unsorted PBMCs, obtained 3.4 years after starting antiretroviral therapy. These receptors were obtained from a man aged 30 to 39 with HIV.

About this clone: Other DNA sequences in the same sample also yield this CDR3. The chain employs TRBV7-9 and TRBJ2-3; unclear D gene. V lost 1 base, J lost 1 base, and 3 bases lay in between. This CDR3 region has 13 residues. Germline values: CDR1 SEHNR, CDR2 FQNEAQ (reference sequence). CDR3 nucleotide sequence: TGTGCCAGCAGCTTAGGGGGCACAGATACGCAGTATTTT. It encodes CASSLGGTDTQYF.

This sequence joins TRBV2 and TRBJ2-7, with D possibly being TRBD2 (5 bases). CDR3 length equals 11 residues. The V end lost 11 bases, the J end lost 3 bases, and 11 bases lay between the germline ends. The germline V gene has CDR1 SNHLY and CDR2 FYNNEI. The CDR3 DNA reads TGTGCCTCGGACGGAGGCTACGAGCAGTACTTC. It codes for CASDGGYEQYF.

This chain connects TRBV7-2 to TRBJ2-1; 11 nucleotides line up with TRBD2. This CDR3 has 15 amino acids. The germline V gene has CDR1 SGHTA and CDR2 FQGNSA. V shed 5 bases and J 5 bases; nucleotides not matched to a gene: 5. The CDR3 nucleotides are TGTGCCAGCAGCACGGGGACTAGCGGACACAATGAGCAGTTCTTC. It translates to CASSTGTSGHNEQFF.

The J gene is TRBJ2-2, the V gene TRBV30; D is tentatively TRBD1 or TRBD2 (6 bases each). Trimming took 3 bases from V and 7 from J, leaving 12 bases between them. Germline CDR1 is GTSNPN and CDR2 is SVGIG (reference sequence). The length of the CDR3 is 13 residues. Here the CDR3 reads CAWSLGGSGELFF. In DNA, the CDR3 is TGTGCCTGGAGCTTAGGGGGGAGCGGGGAGCTGTTTTTT.

The rearrangement links TRBV5-6 to TRBJ1-2; D not certain. Germline loops: CDR1 SGHDT, CDR2 YYEEEE. The V gene lost 1 base and the J gene lost 4 bases, with 14 bases spanning the gap. The CDR3 consists of 15 residues. As DNA, the CDR3 is TGTGCCAGCAGCTTGCAAGGAACTGAGGGCTATGGCTACACCTTC. This gives the protein CASSLQGTEGYGYTF.

The CDR3 DNA reads as TGTGCCAGCTCACCGGGAGGGCTGGTGGTCACGCAGTATTTT. This gives the protein CASSPGGLVVTQYF. The J gene is TRBJ2-3, the V gene TRBV18; TRBD2 agrees at 7 bases. The trim removed 3 bases at V and 9 bases at J, leaving 9 bases unmatched. CDR1 is KGHSH, CDR2 LQKENI, per germline. The CDR3 totals 14 residues.

V and J are TRBV7-9 and TRBJ2-7; a possible D gene is TRBD2 (6 bases). The V end lost 1 base, the J end lost 2 bases, and 12 bases lay between the germline ends. Germline assignment: CDR1 SEHNR and CDR2 FQNEAQ (reference sequence). CDR3 size: 15 residues. The CDR3 sequence is CASSLEGTLPYEQYF. CDR3 DNA: TGTGCCAGCAGCTTAGAAGGGACTCTGCCCTACGAGCAGTACTTC. The complete variable domain, with remaining parts taken from reference TRBV7-9 and TRBJ2-7, reads DTGVSQNPRHKITKRGQNVTFRCDPISEHNRLYWYRQTLGQGPEFLTYFQNEAQLEKSRLLSDRFSAERPKGSFSTLEIQRTEQGDSAMYLCASSLEGTLPYEQYFGPGTRLTVT.

This clone was counted a few times. The V call is TRBV7-3, the J call TRBJ1-2; the match to TRBD1 covers 7 bases. After removal of 1 base from V and 8 bases from J, the junction contained 4 bases not matched to a gene. Germline V gives CDR1 SGHTA, CDR2 FQGTGA. This CDR3 spans 13 amino acids. Here the CDR3 DNA reads TGTGCCAGCAGCTTAATAACAGGGGACGGCTACACCTTC. It encodes CASSLITGDGYTF.

This clone is medium-sized. The chain links TRBV19 to TRBJ2-7; D is unclear. Germline loops: CDR1 LNHDA, CDR2 SQIVND (reference sequence). The CDR3 runs 15 residues. The V end was cut by 5 bases, the J end by 5 bases, with 19 bases between. This CDR3 is CASSSFPTMNDEQYF. The CDR3 DNA reads TGTGCCAGTAGTTCTTTTCCCACCATGAACGACGAGCAGTACTTC.

J is TRBJ2-7 and V is TRBV6-5; 7 bases are a match to TRBD1. V was clipped by 2 bases and J by 4 bases; unmatched bases: 5. Germline values: CDR1 MNHEY, CDR2 SVGAGI. The CDR3 runs 14 residues. The CDR3 here is CASSYATGPYEQYF. The CDR3 nucleotides are TGTGCCAGCAGTTACGCGACAGGGCCTTACGAGCAGTACTTC.

On this clone: One junction end disagrees with the germline gene, perhaps due to a read error. V usage is TRBV23-1 and J usage is TRBJ2-7, with a possible D match to TRBD2 (5 bases). TRBV23-1 qualifies as an ORF whose function is uncertain. This CDR3 is built from 8 residues. The CDR3 protein is CATGGPNF. CDR3 bases: TGCGCAACCGGCGGGCCGAACTTC.

V gene TRBV28 combines with J gene TRBJ2-7; 8 bases align to TRBD1. Germline V gene lookup returns CDR1 MDHEN and CDR2 SYDVKM. J was trimmed by 0 bases and V by 5 bases; bases with no gene match: 6. The CDR3 runs 15 residues. CDR3: CASSLRTGSSYEQYF. The CDR3 DNA sequence: TGTGCCAGCAGTCTCCGGACAGGGAGCTCCTACGAGCAGTACTTC.

CDR3 loop: CASRPGTSGETQYF. CDR3 bases: TGTGCCAGCAGGCCCGGGACTAGCGGAGAGACCCAGTACTTC. V gene TRBV7-2 combines with J gene TRBJ2-5, with TRBD2 identical over 11 bases. CDR3 length: 14 amino acids. From germline, CDR1 is SGHTA and CDR2 FQGNSA. V dropped 6 bases and J dropped 4; count of bases not matched to a gene: 4.

This chain connects TRBV30 to TRBJ2-1; weak D call: TRBD1 (6 bases). Germline V gives CDR1 GTSNPN, CDR2 SVGIG (reference sequence). CDR3 length equals 12 residues. V was cut by 1 base and J by 6 bases, with 7 bases left in between. The CDR3 coding sequence is TGTGCCTGGAGTGAACAGGGCAATGAGCAGTTCTTC. Residues: CAWSEQGNEQFF.

The chain employs TRBV5-4 and TRBJ1-5; D gene unclear. The CDR3 spans 14 residues. Germline V CDR1 and CDR2: SGHNT, YYREEE (reference sequence). Trimming shortened V by 4 bases and J by 7 bases, and 15 bases separated the two germline ends. In DNA form, the CDR3 reads TGTGCCAGCAGCCCAGGACCCCTTAAACAGCCCCAGCATTTT. Its protein is CASSPGPLKQPQHF.

The chain joins TRBV28 to TRBJ2-7; TRBD2 matches 9 bases. CDR3 length equals 16 residues. Germline values: CDR1 MDHEN, CDR2 SYDVKM. With 0 bases clipped from V and 5 bases from J, the junction kept 8 bases outside the gene matches. CDR3 protein: CASSLWGLARPHEQYF. The CDR3 DNA reads as TGTGCCAGCAGTTTATGGGGACTAGCCCGACCTCACGAGCAGTACTTC.

The gene calls are TRBV5-5 and TRBJ2-3; D unclear. Deletions cut 2 bases from V and 2 bases from J, with 9 bases between. This CDR3 is built from 14 residues. CDR1 and CDR2 from the germline V gene are SGHKS and YYEKEE (reference sequence). The CDR3 DNA is TGTGCCAGCAGCTTCGTGCCCTACACAGATACGCAGTATTTT. Protein sequence: CASSFVPYTDTQYF. The whole variable domain, filled in from reference TRBV5-5 and TRBJ2-3, reads DAGVTQSPTHLIKTRGQQVTLRCSPISGHKSVSWYQQVLGQGPQFIFQYYEKEERGRGNFPDRFSARQFPNYSSELNVNALLLGDSALYLCASSFVPYTDTQYFGPGTRLTVL.

This rearrangement joins TRBV19 to TRBJ2-7; D is tentatively TRBD1 or TRBD2 (5 bases each). Between the trimmed V and J ends, which lost 2 bases and 0 bases, there was a span of 14 bases. Per the germline V gene, CDR1 is LNHDA and CDR2 is SQIVND (reference sequence). The CDR3 contains 16 residues. CDR3 sequence: CASSIRGTEISYEQYF. CDR3 nucleotide sequence: TGTGCCAGTAGTATACGGGGCACCGAAATCTCCTACGAGCAGTACTTC.

The chain uses TRBV6-6 and TRBJ1-1, with 8 bases identical to TRBD1. The CDR3 runs 14 residues. V gave up 6 bases and J gave up 5 bases; unmatched junction bases: 8. CDR1 and CDR2 (germline): MNHNY, SVGAGI (reference sequence). DNA for the CDR3: TGTGCCAGCAGCCGACAGGGGTTTGGGACTGAAGCTTTCTTT. Its protein is CASSRQGFGTEAFF.

This rearrangement joins TRBV5-8 to TRBJ1-5, with D hard to call. The CDR3 loop spans 13 amino acids. Germline V gene lookup returns CDR1 SGHTS and CDR2 YDEGEE. The V and J ends lost 0 bases and 4 bases respectively, with 5 bases between them. CDR3 region: CASSLGENQPQHF. The CDR3 DNA follows: TGTGCCAGCAGCTTGGGGGAGAATCAGCCCCAGCATTTT.

This clone was recorded once. The chain joins TRBV6-6 to TRBJ2-1; D not resolved. Germline CDR1 and CDR2: MNHNY and SVGAGI (reference sequence). V dropped 5 bases and J dropped 6 bases, with 5 bases sitting between them. The length of the CDR3 is 11 residues. DNA of the CDR3: TGTGCCAGCAGTGCCCGCAATGAGCAGTTCTTC. Protein product: CASSARNEQFF.